A selection of T cell receptor beta chains follows, all from one sample in a study of OX40 agonist ivuxolimab in advanced cancers. The table came from immunoSEQ multiplex PCR; TCRdb's copy has only in-frame clones and leaves some out. The data show 59,000 or so clones, approximately 86% seen once. Material: CD4+ or CD8+ T cells sorted from blood, obtained in a trial of the OX40 agonist ivuxolimab. These receptors were taken from an adult with an advanced solid tumor such as melanoma, head and neck, liver or kidney cancer. Each CDR3 is given with its conserved first and last residue.

V gene: TRBV10-3; J gene: TRBJ2-6; CDR3 protein: CAISERDRVSTANVLTF
V gene: TRBV5-6; J gene: TRBJ2-5; CDR3 protein: CASSFDGGYGSQETQYF
V gene: TRBV5-6; J gene: TRBJ1-4; CDR3 protein: CASSRTGQGKTNEKLFF
V gene: TRBV19; J gene: TRBJ2-7; CDR3 protein: CANEANPGGQNYEQYF
V gene: TRBV10-2; J gene: TRBJ2-7; CDR3 protein: CASSPRQGYEQYF
V gene: TRBV27; J gene: TRBJ1-4; CDR3 protein: CASSLSLGGTTRNNEKLFF
V gene: TRBV10-1; J gene: TRBJ2-2; CDR3 protein: CASSLGTFANTGELFF
V gene: TRBV5-1; J gene: TRBJ2-2; CDR3 protein: CASSFGTSGSPGELFF
V gene: TRBV7-8; J gene: TRBJ1-1; CDR3 protein: CASSFSRRLNTEAFF
V gene: TRBV29-1; J gene: TRBJ1-2; CDR3 protein: CSAGSGQNYGYTF
V gene: TRBV4-2; J gene: TRBJ1-1; CDR3 protein: CASSQDRGTGKNTEAFF
V gene: TRBV6-4; J gene: TRBJ2-6; CDR3 protein: CASSVEAGSLVSGANVLTF
V gene: TRBV6-5; J gene: TRBJ2-7; CDR3 protein: CASSELGSSYEQYF
V gene: TRBV6-6; J gene: TRBJ2-2; CDR3 protein: CASSSSDKNTGELFF
V gene: TRBV6-1; J gene: TRBJ1-5; CDR3 protein: CASSEGGVWNQPQHF
V gene: TRBV6-1; J gene: TRBJ2-2; CDR3 protein: CASSVSGGPGELFF
V gene: TRBV4-2; J gene: TRBJ2-1; CDR3 protein: CASSLAGGAVYYNEQFF
V gene: TRBV28; J gene: TRBJ1-1; CDR3 protein: CASSFRQGGVYTEAFF
V gene: TRBV29-1; J gene: TRBJ1-3; CDR3 protein: CSGGAGNTIYF
V gene: TRBV5-1; J gene: TRBJ1-1; CDR3 protein: CASSWSKQGSSEAFF
V gene: TRBV11-3; J gene: TRBJ2-5; CDR3 protein: CASSLGRLAGLETQYF
V gene: TRBV5-8; J gene: TRBJ2-7; CDR3 protein: CASRLAGSYEQYF
V gene: TRBV28; J gene: TRBJ1-3; CDR3 protein: CASSLLPGSSGNTIYF
V gene: TRBV9; J gene: TRBJ2-3; CDR3 protein: CASSVAPDLTDTQYF
V gene: TRBV7-3; J gene: TRBJ2-1; CDR3 protein: CASSQTPGSYNEQFF
V gene: TRBV7-2; J gene: TRBJ1-1; CDR3 protein: CASSYSIREAFF
V gene: TRBV2; J gene: TRBJ2-1; CDR3 protein: CASSEEMTHYEQFF
V gene: TRBV9; J gene: TRBJ1-2; CDR3 protein: CASAIQGDGSYTF
V gene: TRBV10-3; J gene: TRBJ2-3; CDR3 protein: CAIWAGEEDTQYF
V gene: TRBV9; J gene: TRBJ2-7; CDR3 protein: CASSPRQGRGEQYF
V gene: TRBV29-1; J gene: TRBJ1-2; CDR3 protein: CSVSGQGLGYTF
V gene: TRBV5-1; J gene: TRBJ2-1; CDR3 protein: CASSSIIGNEQFF
V gene: TRBV5-4; J gene: TRBJ2-1; CDR3 protein: CASSPGLAGALSSYNEQFF
V gene: TRBV5-6; J gene: TRBJ2-7; CDR3 protein: CASSLLGYEQYF
V gene: TRBV5-1; J gene: TRBJ1-3; CDR3 protein: CASRAQGSGNTIYF
V gene: TRBV19; J gene: TRBJ2-1; CDR3 protein: CASSTSGREQFF
V gene: TRBV4-1; J gene: TRBJ1-4; CDR3 protein: CASSRGQGTNEKLFF
V gene: TRBV30; J gene: TRBJ1-3; CDR3 protein: CAWSVTGNTIYF
V gene: TRBV12-5; J gene: TRBJ1-5; CDR3 protein: CASRLGDSNQPQHF
V gene: TRBV2; J gene: TRBJ2-5; CDR3 protein: CASTPSIKEAQYF
V gene: TRBV19; J gene: TRBJ2-7; CDR3 protein: CASSTWGIEF
V gene: TRBV7-2; J gene: TRBJ2-5; CDR3 protein: CASSLGRTSGQETQYF
V gene: TRBV4-3; J gene: TRBJ1-2; CDR3 protein: CASSQGLNNYGYTF
V gene: TRBV11-2; J gene: TRBJ1-3; CDR3 protein: CASSLDGRGGGNTIYF
V gene: TRBV5-6; J gene: TRBJ1-1; CDR3 protein: CASSIRAMNTEAFF
V gene: TRBV2; J gene: TRBJ1-1; CDR3 protein: CASTRGSDRGMNTEAFF
V gene: TRBV19; J gene: TRBJ2-1; CDR3 protein: CASSMGKILGGFNEQFF
V gene: TRBV6-1; J gene: TRBJ2-1; CDR3 protein: CASSEDPIPGINEQFF
V gene: TRBV28; J gene: TRBJ1-5; CDR3 protein: CASSSVDRELAQPQHF
V gene: TRBV19; J gene: TRBJ2-5; CDR3 protein: CASSISDRGWETQYF
V gene: TRBV5-5; J gene: TRBJ1-5; CDR3 protein: CASSLGQRNQPQHF
V gene: TRBV7-2; J gene: TRBJ1-1; CDR3 protein: CASSSASPATEAFF
V gene: TRBV6-5; J gene: TRBJ1-3; CDR3 protein: CASSSTTGSGNTIYF